Listed here is a single TCR beta chain. This entry comes from a study of blood T cell repertoires in COVID-19. Overall study context: The study drew acute and convalescent COVID-19 samples from the United States, Italy and Spain.

V lost 5 bases and J lost 3, with 11 bases in between. From germline, CDR1 is SEHNR and CDR2 FQNEAQ (reference sequence). CDR3 size: 14 residues. Methods used by the authors: Using reference gene primer amplification, nucleated cell counts were estimated. TCRdb's table, derived via immunoSEQ multiplex PCR, lists solely in-frame clones and lacks some. The D gene and trimming were derived from the DNA, and the V and J assignments and clone size from that table. The sample carries under 400,000 clones, around 87% recorded once. The chain uses TRBV7-9 and TRBJ2-1; possible D gene TRBD2, 6 bases. The receptor was isolated from a man between 18 and 35 years old with active or convalescent COVID-19. Source material: peripheral blood. CDR3 sequence reads: CASSTIADYNEQFF. The DNA for the CDR3 is TGTGCCAGCAGCACTATAGCGGACTACAATGAGCAGTTCTTC.